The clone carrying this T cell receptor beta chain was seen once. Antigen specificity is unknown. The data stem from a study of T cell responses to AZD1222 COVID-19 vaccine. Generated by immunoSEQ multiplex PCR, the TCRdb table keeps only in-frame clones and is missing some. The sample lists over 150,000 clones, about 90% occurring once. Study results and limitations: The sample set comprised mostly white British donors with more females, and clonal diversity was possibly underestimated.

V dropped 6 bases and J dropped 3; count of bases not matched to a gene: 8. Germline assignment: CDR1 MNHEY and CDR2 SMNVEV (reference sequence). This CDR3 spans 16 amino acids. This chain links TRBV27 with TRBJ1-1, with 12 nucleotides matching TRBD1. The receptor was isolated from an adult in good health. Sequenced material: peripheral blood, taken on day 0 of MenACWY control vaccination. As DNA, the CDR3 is TGTGCCAGCAGAACCGGGACAGGGGGCGCTTACACTGAAGCTTTCTTT. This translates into CASRTGTGGAYTEAFF.